This TCR beta chain was captured by sequencing in a study of blood T cell repertoires in COVID-19. About the research overall: The United States, Italy and Spain supplied acute and convalescent COVID-19 samples. PBMCs, B-cell-depleted T cells, or T cells were the source of the cDNA or gDNA that made up the material.

Germline lookup yields CDR1 MNHNS and CDR2 SASEGT. V shed 3 bases, J shed 8 bases, and the junction held 11 bases outside the gene matches. This CDR3 has 16 residues. As originally analysed: How many nucleated cells were present was estimated from reference gene primer amplification. TCRdb keeps only in-frame clones here, not all; method: immunoSEQ multiplex PCR. The DNA gave D and trimming, while V, J and clone size come from that table. The sample lists about 100,000 clones, roughly 87% occurring once. Sequenced input: peripheral blood. The rearrangement joins TRBV6-1 to TRBJ1-3; 9 nucleotides match TRBD1. The TCR was taken from a man younger than 45 in a cohort sampled during active COVID-19. CDR3: CASSDFLGQGSDTIYF. CDR3 coding DNA: TGTGCCAGCAGTGACTTCCTTGGACAGGGGTCTGACACCATATATTTT.